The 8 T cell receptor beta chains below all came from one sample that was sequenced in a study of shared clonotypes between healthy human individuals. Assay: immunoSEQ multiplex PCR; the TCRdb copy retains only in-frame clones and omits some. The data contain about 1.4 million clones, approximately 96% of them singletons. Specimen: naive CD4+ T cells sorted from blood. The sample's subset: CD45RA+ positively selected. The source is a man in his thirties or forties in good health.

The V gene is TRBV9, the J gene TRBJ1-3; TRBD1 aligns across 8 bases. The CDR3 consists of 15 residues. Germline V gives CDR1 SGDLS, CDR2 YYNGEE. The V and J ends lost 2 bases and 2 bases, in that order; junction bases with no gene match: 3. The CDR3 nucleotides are TGTGCCAGCAGCGTGGGCAGGGGGCCTGGAAACACCATATATTTT. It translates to CASSVGRGPGNTIYF. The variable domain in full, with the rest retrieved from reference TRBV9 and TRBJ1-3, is DSGVTQTPKHLITATGQRVTLRCSPRSGDLSVYWYQQSLDQGLQFLIQYYNGEERAKGNILERFSAQQFPDLHSELNLSSLELGDSALYFCASSVGRGPGNTIYFGEGSWLTVV.

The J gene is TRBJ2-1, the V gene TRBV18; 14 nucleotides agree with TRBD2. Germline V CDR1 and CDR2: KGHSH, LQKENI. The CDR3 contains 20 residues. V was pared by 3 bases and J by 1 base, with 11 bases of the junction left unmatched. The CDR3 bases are TGTGCCAGCTCACCCCGGACTAGCGGGAGGCCCACCTCTTCCTACAATGAGCAGTTCTTC. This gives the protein CASSPRTSGRPTSSYNEQFF.

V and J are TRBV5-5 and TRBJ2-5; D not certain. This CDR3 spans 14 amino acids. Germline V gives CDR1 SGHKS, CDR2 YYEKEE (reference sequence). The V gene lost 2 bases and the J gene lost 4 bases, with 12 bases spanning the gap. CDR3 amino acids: CASSFLGLSETQYF. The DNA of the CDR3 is TGTGCCAGCAGCTTCCTGGGTTTATCAGAGACCCAGTACTTC.

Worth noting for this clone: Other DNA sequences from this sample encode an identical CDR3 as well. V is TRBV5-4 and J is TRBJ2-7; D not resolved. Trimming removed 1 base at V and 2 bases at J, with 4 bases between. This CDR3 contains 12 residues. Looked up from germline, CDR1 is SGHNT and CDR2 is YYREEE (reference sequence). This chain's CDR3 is CASSLSAYEQYF. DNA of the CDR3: TGTGCCAGCAGCTTGTCGGCCTACGAGCAGTACTTC.

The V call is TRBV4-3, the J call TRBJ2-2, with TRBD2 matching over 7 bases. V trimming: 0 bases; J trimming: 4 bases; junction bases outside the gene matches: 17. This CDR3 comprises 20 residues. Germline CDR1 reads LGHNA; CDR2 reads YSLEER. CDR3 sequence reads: CASSQELSGTTKGRTGELFF. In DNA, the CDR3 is TGCGCCAGCAGCCAAGAACTAAGCGGGACTACCAAGGGGCGCACCGGGGAGCTGTTTTTT.

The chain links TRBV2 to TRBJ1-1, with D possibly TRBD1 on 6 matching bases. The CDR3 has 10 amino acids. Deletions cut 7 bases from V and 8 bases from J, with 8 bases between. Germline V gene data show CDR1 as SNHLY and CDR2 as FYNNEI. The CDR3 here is CASTDREAFF. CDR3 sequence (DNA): TGTGCCAGCACAGACAGGGAAGCTTTCTTT.

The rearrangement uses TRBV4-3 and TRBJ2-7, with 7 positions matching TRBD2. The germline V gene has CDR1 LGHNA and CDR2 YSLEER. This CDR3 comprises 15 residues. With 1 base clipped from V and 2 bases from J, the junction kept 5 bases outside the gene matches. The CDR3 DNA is TGCGCCAGCAGCCAAGCGGCTAGCGGAACCTACGAGCAGTACTTC. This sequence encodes CASSQAASGTYEQYF.

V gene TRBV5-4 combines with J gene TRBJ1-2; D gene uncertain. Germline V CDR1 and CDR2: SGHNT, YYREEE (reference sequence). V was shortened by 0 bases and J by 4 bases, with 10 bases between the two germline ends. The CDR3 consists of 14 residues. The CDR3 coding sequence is TGTGCCAGCAGCTTGGCCAGGACTACCTATGGCTACACCTTC. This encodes CASSLARTTYGYTF.